Listed here are 17 T cell receptor beta chains from one sample, sequenced in a study of blood T cell repertoires in COVID-19. TCRdb keeps only in-frame clones here, not all; method: immunoSEQ multiplex PCR. The sample lists over 350,000 clones; 86% were seen once. The material sequenced was peripheral blood. The receptors were sampled from a woman aged 25-40 years with active or convalescent COVID-19.

This clone was counted between two and nine times. The chain combines TRBV6-2 or TRBV6-3 with TRBJ1-1, with TRBD1 matching 7 bases. The germline V gene has CDR1 MNHEY and CDR2 SVGEGT. The CDR3 contains 14 residues. V lost 2 bases to trimming and J lost 3 bases; unmatched junction nucleotides: 3. CDR3 sequence: CASSYRQGDTEAFF. Written as DNA, the CDR3 is TGTGCCAGCAGTTACCGACAGGGTGACACTGAAGCTTTCTTT.

This chain links TRBV6-2 or TRBV6-3 with TRBJ1-5; D gene ambiguous. V shed 2 bases and J shed 5 bases, with 13 bases lying between them. Germline V gene data show CDR1 as MNHEY and CDR2 as SVGEGT. The CDR3 has 15 amino acids. CDR3 DNA sequence: TGTGCCAGCAGTTACCCAGGTGGCGAGCATCAGCCCCAGCATTTT. Translating gives CASSYPGGEHQPQHF.

This sequence joins TRBV6-5 and TRBJ2-6; D gene uncertain. Germline CDR1 MNHEY, CDR2 SVGAGI. The CDR3 spans 16 residues. V lost 4 bases to trimming and J lost 2 bases, with 12 bases between them. CDR3 amino acids: CASSSAPGAGANVLTF. The CDR3 DNA sequence: TGTGCCAGCAGTTCCGCCCCGGGTGCTGGGGCCAACGTCCTGACTTTC.

The chain links TRBV6-5 to TRBJ2-7, with 7 bases identical to TRBD1. There are 13 residues in the CDR3. V lost 0 bases to trimming and J lost 5 bases; unmatched junction nucleotides: 1. Germline V lookup: CDR1 MNHEY, CDR2 SVGAGI. CDR3 residues: CASSYSGTDEQYF. CDR3 DNA sequence: TGTGCCAGCAGTTACTCCGGGACAGACGAGCAGTACTTC.

The chain couples TRBV6-1 to TRBJ2-7, with 10 bases that match TRBD1. This CDR3 comprises 17 residues. Germline V gives CDR1 MNHNS, CDR2 SASEGT. V lost 4 bases to trimming and J lost 2 bases; unmatched junction nucleotides: 11. CDR3 sequence reads: CASSGHNRDRGPYEQYF. CDR3 DNA sequence: TGTGCCAGCAGTGGCCATAACCGGGACAGGGGACCCTACGAGCAGTACTTC.

The chain couples TRBV12-3 or TRBV12-4 to TRBJ2-3, with D perhaps matching TRBD2 (5 bases). Trimming removed 8 bases from V and 2 bases from J, with 8 bases in between. This CDR3 is built from 12 residues. The CDR3 nucleotides read TGTGCCAGCGGCCGGGACACAGATACGCAGTATTTT. Its translation is CASGRDTDTQYF.

V is TRBV27 and J is TRBJ2-2; TRBD2 matches at 7 bases. Losses at the gene ends were 1 base for V and 8 bases for J; bases not matched to a gene: 13. Germline CDR1 reads MNHEY; CDR2 reads SMNVEV (reference sequence). CDR3 size: 17 residues. This CDR3 reads CASSLFSSGEPPGELFF. For the CDR3, the DNA is TGTGCCAGCAGTTTATTCTCAAGCGGGGAACCCCCGGGGGAGCTGTTTTTT.

The chain combines TRBV5-1 with TRBJ1-1; tentatively, D is TRBD1 (6 bases). The CDR3 length is 16 residues. Germline loops: CDR1 SGHRS, CDR2 YFSETQ. The V end was cut by 3 bases, the J end by 1 base, with 16 bases between. The CDR3 DNA reads TGCGCCAGCAGCTCCCGGGACACTAACGCGAACACTGAAGCTTTCTTT. This translates into CASSSRDTNANTEAFF.

This clone was observed a single time. The gene calls are TRBV7-2 and TRBJ1-5; D gene ambiguous. Germline V gene lookup returns CDR1 SGHTA and CDR2 FQGNSA. This CDR3 has 13 amino acids. V was clipped by 1 base and J by 7 bases, with 8 bases between them. The CDR3 DNA is TGTGCCAGCAGCTTAGTGCCGGGGCAGCCCCAGCATTTT. The encoded protein is CASSLVPGQPQHF.

The chain carries TRBV30 and TRBJ2-1; TRBD2 matches 9 bases. This CDR3 region has 14 residues. Trimming cost V 2 bases and J 6 bases; bases outside gene matches: 5. Germline CDR1 GTSNPN, CDR2 SVGIG (reference sequence). The CDR3 bases are TGTGCCTGGAGTCCGGGACTAGCTACCAATGAGCAGTTCTTC. It is translated as CAWSPGLATNEQFF.

This clone was seen just once. The rearrangement links TRBV2 to TRBJ2-7, with 9 bases that match TRBD1. CDR1 SNHLY and CDR2 FYNNEI come from the germline V gene. CDR3 length equals 15 residues. The J segment lost 5 bases and the V segment lost 5 bases, leaving 10 bases of the junction unmatched. CDR3 nucleotides: TGTGCCAGCAGTCCCCCGGGACAGGGAGTGAACGAGCAGTACTTC. Protein: CASSPPGQGVNEQYF.

This clone was seen just once. V usage is TRBV20-1 and J usage is TRBJ2-7; 7 nucleotides match TRBD1. The V gene's germline CDR1 is DFQATT and CDR2 SNEGSKA (reference sequence). V dropped 6 bases and J dropped 3; count of bases not matched to a gene: 11. This CDR3 has 14 amino acids. The CDR3 loop is CSASPQGSDYEQYF. For the CDR3, the DNA is TGCAGTGCCAGTCCACAGGGGTCGGACTACGAGCAGTACTTC.

The genes are TRBV30 and TRBJ2-1; 11 nucleotides match TRBD2. Trimming removed 4 bases from V and 1 base from J; junction bases left unmatched: 9. Germline lookup yields CDR1 GTSNPN and CDR2 SVGIG (reference sequence). The CDR3 contains 17 residues. The CDR3 nucleotides read TGTGCCTGGAAGGCCACTAGCGGGGGAGGGTCCTACAATGAGCAGTTCTTC. This encodes CAWKATSGGGSYNEQFF.

The J gene is TRBJ2-2, the V gene TRBV5-1; 11 bases align to TRBD1. The trim removed 4 bases at V and 5 bases at J, leaving 7 bases unmatched. The CDR3 is 16 amino acids. Germline V CDR1 and CDR2: SGHRS, YFSETQ. CDR3 protein: CASSLGQGAKTGELFF. The CDR3 bases are TGCGCCAGCAGCCTAGGACAGGGGGCAAAGACCGGGGAGCTGTTTTTT.

The J gene is TRBJ2-3, the V gene TRBV29-1, with 7 bases identical to TRBD1. With V trimmed by 3 bases and J by 5 bases, 11 bases remained unmatched. The germline V gene encodes CDR1 SQVTM and CDR2 ANQGSEA. This CDR3 has 15 amino acids. CDR3 sequence reads: CSVDGVRGYGDTQYF. The CDR3 DNA reads TGCAGCGTTGATGGGGTCAGGGGGTATGGAGATACGCAGTATTTT.

J is TRBJ1-1 and V is TRBV3-1 (or the pseudogene TRBV3-2); TRBD1 is a possible D gene (6 bases). This CDR3 spans 15 amino acids. CDR1 is LGHDT and CDR2 is YNNKEL in the germline V gene (reference sequence). Trimming shortened V by 4 bases and J by 4 bases, and 16 bases separated the two germline ends. The CDR3 region has the DNA TGTGCCAGCAGCCCGGCCGTGGGGGCAGGCACTGAAGCTTTCTTT. This translates into CASSPAVGAGTEAFF.

V usage is TRBV19 and J usage is TRBJ2-5; 15 bases line up with TRBD2. There are 16 residues in the CDR3. The germline gives CDR1 LNHDA, CDR2 SQIVND (reference sequence). Losses at the gene ends were 4 bases for V and 5 bases for J; bases not matched to a gene: 5. The CDR3 DNA reads TGTGCCAGTAGTACCTGGACTAGCGGGGGGGCGGAGACCCAGTACTTC. Residues: CASSTWTSGGAETQYF. Based on the CDR3 plus reference TRBV19 and TRBJ2-5, the full variable domain is DGGITQSPKYLFRKEGQNVTLSCEQNLNHDAMYWYRQDPGQGLRLIYYSQIVNDFQKGDIAEGYSVSREKKESFPLTVTSAQKNPTAFYLCASSTWTSGGAETQYFGPGTRLLVL.